Following are 7 T cell receptor beta chains from one sample sequenced in a study of long-term antiretroviral therapy in people with HIV. Samples were assayed with immunoSEQ v3.0 at survey level. TCRdb keeps only in-frame clones here, not all; method: immunoSEQ multiplex PCR. The sample includes more than 15,000 clones, 78% of them seen just once. Here the sequenced sample was unsorted PBMCs, taken at the start of antiretroviral therapy, before treatment. These TCRs come from a woman aged 40 to 50 with HIV.

V is TRBV28 and J is TRBJ1-2; possible D gene TRBD1, 5 bases. The CDR3 is 14 amino acids. The germline CDR1 and CDR2 sequences are MDHEN and SYDVKM. V lost 8 bases, J lost 3 bases, and 16 bases lay in between. The CDR3 DNA reads TGTGCCAGCCGGGAGGAGGGGAGGTACTATGGCTACACCTTC. Its translation is CASREEGRYYGYTF.

This chain connects TRBV11-2 to TRBJ1-4; 10 bases align to TRBD1. CDR3 length: 16 residues. The V gene end was trimmed by 6 bases and the J gene end by 5 bases; junction bases not matched to a gene: 9. Germline values: CDR1 SGHAT, CDR2 FQNNGV. The CDR3 loop is CASRTGGAGINEKLFF. CDR3 in DNA: TGTGCCAGCAGGACAGGGGGCGCGGGGATAAATGAAAAACTGTTTTTT.

The rearrangement links TRBV27 to TRBJ2-2, with 7 bases identical to TRBD1. The CDR3 is made up of 14 amino acids. Germline assignment: CDR1 MNHEY and CDR2 SMNVEV (reference sequence). V dropped 6 bases and J dropped 7; count of bases not matched to a gene: 8. CDR3 sequence: CASSQPDRLGELFF. As DNA, the CDR3 is TGTGCCAGCAGCCAGCCGGACAGGCTCGGGGAGCTGTTTTTT.

The chain has TRBV7-6 and TRBJ2-1, with a weak D call TRBD2 (6 bases). Germline values: CDR1 SGHVS, CDR2 FNYEAQ. The CDR3 extends over 18 amino acids. V gave up 5 bases and J gave up 0 bases, with 20 bases separating them. CDR3 amino acids: CASSPTGGAASSYNEQFF. Here the CDR3 DNA reads TGTGCCAGCAGCCCTACCGGGGGAGCCGCAAGCTCCTACAATGAGCAGTTCTTC.

J is TRBJ2-7 and V is TRBV9; D is undetermined. This CDR3 has 14 residues. The V gene lost 4 bases and the J gene lost 0 bases, with 11 bases spanning the gap. Germline V gene data show CDR1 as SGDLS and CDR2 as YYNGEE. CDR3 residues: CASSPKLSSYEQYF. In DNA form, the CDR3 reads TGTGCCAGCAGCCCTAAGCTTAGCTCCTACGAGCAGTACTTC.

This clone was picked up one time. The chain uses TRBV28 and TRBJ2-2, with 10 bases that match TRBD1. The CDR3 runs 15 residues. Per germline, CDR1 MDHEN and CDR2 SYDVKM. With V trimmed by 5 bases and J by 7 bases, 7 bases remained unmatched. This CDR3 reads CASSTGDRGFGELFF. The CDR3 bases are TGTGCCAGCAGTACCGGGGACAGGGGTTTCGGGGAGCTGTTTTTT.

CDR3: CAGSDRPDFTDTQYF. The CDR3 bases are TGTGCCGGCTCAGACAGGCCCGACTTCACAGATACGCAGTATTTT. The chain uses TRBV10-3 and TRBJ2-3; perhaps TRBD1 as D (6 bases). V lost 11 bases and J 2 bases, leaving 20 bases between the germline ends. The CDR3 is made up of 15 amino acids. The V gene's germline CDR1 is ENHRY and CDR2 SYGVKD.